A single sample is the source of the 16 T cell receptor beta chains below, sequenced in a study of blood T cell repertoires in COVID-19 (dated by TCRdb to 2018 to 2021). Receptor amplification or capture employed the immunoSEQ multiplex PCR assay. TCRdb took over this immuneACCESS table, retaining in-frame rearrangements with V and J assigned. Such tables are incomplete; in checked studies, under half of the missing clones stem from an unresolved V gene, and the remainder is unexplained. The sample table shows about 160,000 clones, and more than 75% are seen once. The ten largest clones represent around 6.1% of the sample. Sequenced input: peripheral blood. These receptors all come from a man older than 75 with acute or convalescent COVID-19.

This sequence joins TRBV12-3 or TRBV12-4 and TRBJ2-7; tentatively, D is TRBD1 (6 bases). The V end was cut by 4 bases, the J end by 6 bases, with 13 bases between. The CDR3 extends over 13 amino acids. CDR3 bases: TGTGCCAGCAGTTCATACAGGGATGGCGAGCAGTACTTC. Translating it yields CASSSYRDGEQYF.

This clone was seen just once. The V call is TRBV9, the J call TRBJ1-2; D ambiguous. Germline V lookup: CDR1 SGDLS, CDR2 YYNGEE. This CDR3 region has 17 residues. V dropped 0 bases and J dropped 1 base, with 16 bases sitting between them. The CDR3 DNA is TGTGCCAGCAGCGTAGGTTTGGCGGAACACGTTAACTATGGCTACACCTTC. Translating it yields CASSVGLAEHVNYGYTF. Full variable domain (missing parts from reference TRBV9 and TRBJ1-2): DSGVTQTPKHLITATGQRVTLRCSPRSGDLSVYWYQQSLDQGLQFLIQYYNGEERAKGNILERFSAQQFPDLHSELNLSSLELGDSALYFCASSVGLAEHVNYGYTFGSGTRLTVV.

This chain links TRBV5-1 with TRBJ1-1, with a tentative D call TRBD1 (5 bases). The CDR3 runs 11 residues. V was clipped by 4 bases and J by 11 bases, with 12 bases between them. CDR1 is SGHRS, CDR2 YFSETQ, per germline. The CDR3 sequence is CASSDQGVAFF. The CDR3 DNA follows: TGCGCCAGCAGCGATCAGGGTGTGGCTTTCTTT.

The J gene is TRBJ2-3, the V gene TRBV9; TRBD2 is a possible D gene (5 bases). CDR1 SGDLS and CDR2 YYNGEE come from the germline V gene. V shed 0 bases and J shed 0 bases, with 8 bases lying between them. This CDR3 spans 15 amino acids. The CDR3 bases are TGTGCCAGCAGCGTAGCAGCGGTTAGCACAGATACGCAGTATTTT. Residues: CASSVAAVSTDTQYF. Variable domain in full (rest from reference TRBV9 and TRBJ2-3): DSGVTQTPKHLITATGQRVTLRCSPRSGDLSVYWYQQSLDQGLQFLIQYYNGEERAKGNILERFSAQQFPDLHSELNLSSLELGDSALYFCASSVAAVSTDTQYFGPGTRLTVL.

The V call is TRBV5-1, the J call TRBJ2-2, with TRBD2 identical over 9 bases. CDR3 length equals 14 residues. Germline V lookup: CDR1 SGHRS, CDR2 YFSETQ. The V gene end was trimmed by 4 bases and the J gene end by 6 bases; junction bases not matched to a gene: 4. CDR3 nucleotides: TGCGCCAGCAGCGCGGGGGGGCCATCCGGGGAGCTGTTTTTT. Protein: CASSAGGPSGELFF.

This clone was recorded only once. The CDR3 loop reads CASSEYARGRSDTQYF. DNA of the CDR3: TGTGCCAGCAGTGAATATGCCAGGGGAAGGTCAGATACGCAGTATTTT. The chain combines TRBV6-1 with TRBJ2-3, with D perhaps TRBD1 (6 bases). The CDR3 extends over 16 amino acids. Germline loops: CDR1 MNHNS, CDR2 SASEGT. V lost 2 bases and J lost 4, with 16 bases in between.

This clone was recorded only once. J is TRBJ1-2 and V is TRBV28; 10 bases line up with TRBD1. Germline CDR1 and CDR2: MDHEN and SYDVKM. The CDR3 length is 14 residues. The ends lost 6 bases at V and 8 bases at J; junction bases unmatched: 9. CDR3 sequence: CASRFPGQGTGYTF. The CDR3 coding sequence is TGTGCCAGCAGGTTCCCGGGACAGGGGACCGGCTACACCTTC.

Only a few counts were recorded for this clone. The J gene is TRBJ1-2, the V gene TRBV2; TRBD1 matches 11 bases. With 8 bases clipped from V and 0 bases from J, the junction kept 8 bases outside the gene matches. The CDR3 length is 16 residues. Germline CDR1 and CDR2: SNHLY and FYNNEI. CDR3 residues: CASVPRTGGSNYGYTF. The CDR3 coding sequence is TGTGCCAGCGTCCCTCGGACAGGGGGCTCTAACTATGGCTACACCTTC.

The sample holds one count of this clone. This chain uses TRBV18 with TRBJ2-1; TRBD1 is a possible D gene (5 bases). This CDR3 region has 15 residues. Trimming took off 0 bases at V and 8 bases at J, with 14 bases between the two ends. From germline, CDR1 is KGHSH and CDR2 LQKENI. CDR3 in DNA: TGTGCCAGCTCACCACCGTCTGTCCTCAGGGATGAGCAGTTCTTC. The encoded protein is CASSPPSVLRDEQFF.

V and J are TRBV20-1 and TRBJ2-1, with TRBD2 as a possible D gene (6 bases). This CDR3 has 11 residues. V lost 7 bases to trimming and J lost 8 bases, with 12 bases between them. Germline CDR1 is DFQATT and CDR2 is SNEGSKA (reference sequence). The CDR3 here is CSEGRRDEQFF. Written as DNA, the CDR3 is TGCAGTGAGGGCAGGAGGGATGAGCAGTTCTTC.

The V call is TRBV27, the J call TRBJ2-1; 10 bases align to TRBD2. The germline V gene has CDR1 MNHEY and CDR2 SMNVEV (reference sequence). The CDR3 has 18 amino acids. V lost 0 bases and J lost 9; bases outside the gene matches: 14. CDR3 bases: TGTGCCAGCAGTTTATCCCCCCCTATCCTAGCGGGAGCGATTGAGCAGTTCTTC. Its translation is CASSLSPPILAGAIEQFF.

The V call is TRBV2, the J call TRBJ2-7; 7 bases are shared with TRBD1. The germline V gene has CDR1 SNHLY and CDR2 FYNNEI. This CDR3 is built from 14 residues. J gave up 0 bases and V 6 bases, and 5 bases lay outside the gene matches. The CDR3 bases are TGTGCCAGCAGGTCGACAGGGCACTCCTACGAGCAGTACTTC. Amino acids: CASRSTGHSYEQYF.

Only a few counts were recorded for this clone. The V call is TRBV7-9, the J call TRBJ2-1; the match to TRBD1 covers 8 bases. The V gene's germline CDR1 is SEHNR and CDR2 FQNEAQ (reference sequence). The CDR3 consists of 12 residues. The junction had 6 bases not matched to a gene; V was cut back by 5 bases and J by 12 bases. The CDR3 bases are TGTGCCAGCAGCCAACTACAGGGGGGGCAGTTCTTC. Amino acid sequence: CASSQLQGGQFF.

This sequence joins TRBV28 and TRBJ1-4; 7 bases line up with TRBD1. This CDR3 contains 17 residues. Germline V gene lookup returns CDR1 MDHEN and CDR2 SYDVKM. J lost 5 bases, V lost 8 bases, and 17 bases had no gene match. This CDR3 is CASCPRGWGQQNEKLFF. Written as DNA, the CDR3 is TGTGCCAGCTGTCCGAGGGGGTGGGGACAGCAAAATGAAAAACTGTTTTTT.

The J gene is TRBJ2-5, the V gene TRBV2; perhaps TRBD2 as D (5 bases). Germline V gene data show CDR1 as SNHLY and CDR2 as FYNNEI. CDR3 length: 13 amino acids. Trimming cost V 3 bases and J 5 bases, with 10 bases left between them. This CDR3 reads CASSDGSEETQYF. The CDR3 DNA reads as TGTGCCAGCAGTGATGGGAGTGAGGAGACCCAGTACTTC.

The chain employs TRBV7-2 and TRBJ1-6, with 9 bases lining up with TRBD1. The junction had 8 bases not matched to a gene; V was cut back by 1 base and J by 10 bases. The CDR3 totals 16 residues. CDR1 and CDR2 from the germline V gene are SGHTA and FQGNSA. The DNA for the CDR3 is TGTGCCAGCAGCTTAGGTATCGGGACAGGGTACTCACCCCTCCACTTT. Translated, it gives CASSLGIGTGYSPLHF.